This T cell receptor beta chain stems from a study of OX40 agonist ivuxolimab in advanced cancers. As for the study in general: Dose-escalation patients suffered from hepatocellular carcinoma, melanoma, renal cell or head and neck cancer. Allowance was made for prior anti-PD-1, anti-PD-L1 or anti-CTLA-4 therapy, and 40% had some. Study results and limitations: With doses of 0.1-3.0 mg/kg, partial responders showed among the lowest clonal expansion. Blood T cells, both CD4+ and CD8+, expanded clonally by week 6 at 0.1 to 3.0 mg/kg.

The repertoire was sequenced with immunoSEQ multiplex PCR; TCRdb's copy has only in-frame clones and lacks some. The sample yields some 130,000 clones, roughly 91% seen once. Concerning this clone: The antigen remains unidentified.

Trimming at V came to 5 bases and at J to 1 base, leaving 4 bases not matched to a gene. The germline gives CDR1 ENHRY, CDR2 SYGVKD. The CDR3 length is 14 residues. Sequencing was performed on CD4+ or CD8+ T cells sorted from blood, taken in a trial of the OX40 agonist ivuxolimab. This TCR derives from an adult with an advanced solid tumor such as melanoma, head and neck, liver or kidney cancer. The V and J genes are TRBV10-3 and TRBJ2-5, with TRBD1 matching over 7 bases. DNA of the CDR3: TGTGCCATCAGTTGGGACAGTGTCCAAGAGACCCAGTACTTC. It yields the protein CAISWDSVQETQYF.